The rows below give T cell receptor beta chains drawn from one sample of a study of control samples from healthy donors and cancer patients. Measured with immunoSEQ multiplex PCR; TCRdb has only the in-frame clones, and not every one. Here the sample spans some 210,000 clones, 90% to 95% being singletons. Sample: blood. Every receptor here comes from a man aged 30 to 45 in good health. Each CDR3 is given with its conserved first and last residue. The order of the fields is V gene, clone size, D gene, J gene, CDR3 protein, CDR3 DNA. A D gene is named only where the DNA matches it firmly. Size is omitted from some rows. Given values are once, few, many or a class for expanded clones.

v_gene: TRBV7-9; abundance: -; d_gene: -; j_gene: TRBJ1-5; CDR3aa: CASSGHGGNQPQHF; CDR3nt: TGTGCCAGCAGCGGACATGGGGGCAATCAGCCCCAGCATTTT
v_gene: TRBV5-1; abundance: -; d_gene: -; j_gene: TRBJ2-2; CDR3aa: CASRQRQGGSGELFF; CDR3nt: TGCGCCAGCAGGCAGAGACAGGGAGGGTCCGGGGAGCTGTTTTTT
v_gene: TRBV5-1; abundance: -; d_gene: -; j_gene: TRBJ1-2; CDR3aa: CASSLGGDSGGGGYTF; CDR3nt: TGCGCCAGCAGCTTGGGAGGGGATTCCGGGGGCGGTGGCTACACCTTC
v_gene: TRBV2; abundance: once; d_gene: -; j_gene: TRBJ2-3; CDR3aa: CASSEERGDTQYF; CDR3nt: TGTGCCAGCAGTGAAGAAAGAGGGGATACGCAGTATTTT
v_gene: TRBV9; abundance: -; d_gene: TRBD1; j_gene: TRBJ1-1; CDR3aa: CASSADREGTEAFF; CDR3nt: TGTGCCAGCAGCGCCGACAGGGAGGGGACTGAAGCTTTCTTT
v_gene: TRBV10-3; abundance: -; d_gene: TRBD2; j_gene: TRBJ2-1; CDR3aa: CAIKPGTSGGGEQFF; CDR3nt: TGTGCCATCAAACCCGGGACTAGCGGGGGGGGTGAGCAGTTCTTC
v_gene: TRBV4-1; abundance: -; d_gene: -; j_gene: TRBJ1-2; CDR3aa: CASSLPSRNYGYTF; CDR3nt: TGCGCCAGCAGCCTTCCCAGCCGGAACTATGGCTACACCTTC
v_gene: TRBV19; abundance: once; d_gene: TRBD1; j_gene: TRBJ1-2; CDR3aa: CASSPEGQVNYGYTF; CDR3nt: TGTGCCAGTAGTCCCGAGGGACAGGTAAACTATGGCTACACCTTC
v_gene: TRBV7-8; abundance: -; d_gene: TRBD1; j_gene: TRBJ2-1; CDR3aa: CASSPSRTGKNEQFF; CDR3nt: TGTGCCAGCAGCCCGAGCAGGACAGGGAAAAATGAGCAGTTCTTC
v_gene: TRBV6-2/TRBV6-3; abundance: -; d_gene: TRBD2; j_gene: TRBJ2-3; CDR3aa: CASSLTGGGESRDTQYF; CDR3nt: TGTGCCAGCAGCCTTACGGGGGGAGGGGAATCGAGGGATACGCAGTATTTT
v_gene: TRBV7-3; abundance: -; d_gene: -; j_gene: TRBJ2-2; CDR3aa: CASSSDSRNTGELFF; CDR3nt: TGTGCCAGCAGCTCGGACAGTAGAAACACCGGGGAGCTGTTTTTT